One and the same sample provided the 15 T cell receptor beta chains below, sequenced in a study of shared clonotypes between healthy human individuals. TCRdb's copy holds only in-frame clones and misses some; the assay was immunoSEQ multiplex PCR. Of 980,000 or so clones in the sample, approximately 80% were seen once. Sequencing was carried out using memory CD4+ T cells sorted from blood. Sample subset: CD45RA-negative fraction. All receptors derive from a young man in good health.

The chain uses TRBV6-5 and TRBJ1-4; no definite D call. V was pared by 6 bases and J by 7 bases, with 9 bases between. This CDR3 region has 12 residues. CDR1 and CDR2 (germline): MNHEY, SVGAGI. CDR3 in DNA: TGTGCCAGCAGATCTGACCGTGAAAAACTGTTTTTT. Encoded protein: CASRSDREKLFF.

V is TRBV30 and J is TRBJ2-5; 9 positions agree with TRBD2. Unmatched junction bases numbered 4, after V lost 2 bases and J lost 3 bases. The length of the CDR3 is 14 residues. Germline loops: CDR1 GTSNPN, CDR2 SVGIG (reference sequence). The CDR3 loop is CAWSKTSGEETQYF. The CDR3 nucleotides are TGTGCCTGGAGTAAGACTAGCGGAGAAGAGACCCAGTACTTC.

This clone was counted at least ten times. The chain is built from TRBV5-4 and TRBJ1-1, with TRBD1 as a possible D gene (6 bases). Trimming cost V 0 bases and J 6 bases, with 12 bases left between them. This CDR3 is built from 14 residues. CDR1 is SGHNT, CDR2 YYREEE, per germline (reference sequence). The CDR3 region has the DNA TGTGCCAGCAGCTTGGGTAGTGGGGGGCCTGAAGCTTTCTTT. Its translation is CASSLGSGGPEAFF.

This clone was picked up a small number of times. This rearrangement joins TRBV28 to TRBJ1-1; 12 nucleotides match TRBD1. CDR1 and CDR2 (germline): MDHEN, SYDVKM. Trimming at V came to 5 bases and at J to 8 bases, leaving 9 bases not matched to a gene. The CDR3 is 15 residues long. CDR3 sequence: CASSNAGTGGWEAFF. The CDR3 region has the DNA TGTGCCAGCAGTAACGCCGGGACAGGGGGCTGGGAAGCTTTCTTT.

This clone was seen once. V usage is TRBV6-1 and J usage is TRBJ2-5; 9 nucleotides agree with TRBD2. The V gene end was trimmed by 6 bases and the J gene end by 3 bases; junction bases not matched to a gene: 5. The CDR3 length is 14 residues. Germline V gene sequence: CDR1 MNHNS, CDR2 SASEGT. In DNA, the CDR3 is TGTGCCAGCAGAAAGCGGGGGGTAGAAGAGACCCAGTACTTC. Protein sequence: CASRKRGVEETQYF.

The V and J genes are TRBV5-5 and TRBJ1-6; 7 nucleotides line up with TRBD1. CDR3 length: 14 amino acids. CDR1 and CDR2 from the germline V gene are SGHKS and YYEKEE (reference sequence). J gave up 10 bases and V 5 bases, and 9 bases lay outside the gene matches. Here the CDR3 DNA reads TGTGCCAGCAGAACGACAGGGTTTAGCTCACCCCTCCACTTT. Translated, it gives CASRTTGFSSPLHF.

The J gene is TRBJ1-6, the V gene TRBV27; no definite D call. The V gene lost 3 bases and the J gene lost 6 bases, with 9 bases spanning the gap. From germline, CDR1 is MNHEY and CDR2 SMNVEV (reference sequence). The CDR3 consists of 14 residues. This chain's CDR3 is CASSFWGGNSPLHF. CDR3 bases: TGTGCCAGCAGTTTCTGGGGTGGTAATTCACCCCTCCACTTT.

The chain carries TRBV5-1 and TRBJ2-6, with TRBD1 identical over 7 bases. Trimming at V came to 0 bases and at J to 1 base, leaving 7 bases not matched to a gene. Germline CDR1 reads SGHRS; CDR2 reads YFSETQ. This CDR3 is built from 18 residues. In nucleotides, the CDR3 is TGCGCCAGCAGCTTGGCGGGACAGATTCAGTCTGGGGCCAACGTCCTGACTTTC. It encodes CASSLAGQIQSGANVLTF.

The chain carries TRBV6-1 and TRBJ1-2, with D possibly matching TRBD1 (6 bases). Germline V lookup: CDR1 MNHNS, CDR2 SASEGT. V was clipped by 6 bases and J by 1 base, with 15 bases between them. This CDR3 is built from 15 residues. In nucleotides, the CDR3 is TGTGCCAGCAGCCTCCAAAAGGGGGGTAACTATGGCTACACCTTC. Protein sequence: CASSLQKGGNYGYTF.

The rearrangement uses TRBV10-1 and TRBJ2-7; D possibly uses TRBD1 or TRBD2 (5 bases each). This CDR3 is built from 16 residues. With 3 bases removed from V and 4 bases from J, the gap between germline ends came to 19 bases. Looked up from germline, CDR1 is WNHNN and CDR2 is SYGVQD (reference sequence). CDR3 DNA sequence: TGCGCCAGCAGTGATCCGGGACCGGGTAAGGGGTACGAGCAGTACTTC. It yields the protein CASSDPGPGKGYEQYF.

The chain links TRBV18 to TRBJ2-7; D is unresolved. This CDR3 region has 13 residues. The V gene lost 3 bases and the J gene lost 6 bases, with 12 bases spanning the gap. Germline V gene sequence: CDR1 KGHSH, CDR2 LQKENI. The chain's CDR3 is CASSPGATTEQYF. The CDR3 DNA is TGTGCCAGCTCACCGGGTGCAACCACCGAGCAGTACTTC.

The chain joins TRBV9 to TRBJ2-1; 13 nucleotides line up with TRBD2. CDR3 length: 17 amino acids. The germline V gene encodes CDR1 SGDLS and CDR2 YYNGEE. The V gene end was trimmed by 2 bases and the J gene end by 5 bases; junction bases not matched to a gene: 7. This CDR3 is CASSVAPGLAGNNEQFF. The CDR3 DNA is TGTGCCAGCAGCGTGGCCCCGGGACTAGCGGGAAACAATGAGCAGTTCTTC.

CDR3 in amino acids: CASSYPGPANYGYTF. The CDR3 DNA reads TGTGCCAGCAGTTATCCAGGGCCAGCTAACTATGGCTACACCTTC. This sequence joins TRBV28 and TRBJ1-2, with D possibly being TRBD1 (5 bases). Trimming cost V 4 bases and J 0 bases, with 12 bases left between them. The CDR3 covers 15 residues. Looked up from germline, CDR1 is MDHEN and CDR2 is SYDVKM.

A word on this clone: Given a much more abundant clone one base away, this may be a read error. The chain uses TRBV29-1 and TRBJ1-1, with D possibly matching TRBD1 (5 bases). Germline CDR1 and CDR2: SQVTM and ANQGSEA. With 6 bases removed from V and 4 bases from J, the gap between germline ends came to 15 bases. The length of the CDR3 is 13 residues. The CDR3 here is CSVPGLGGTEAFF. The CDR3, as DNA: TGCAGCGTCCCCGGTCTTGGGGGCACTGAAGCTTTCTTT.

The J gene is TRBJ1-3, the V gene TRBV7-3; D is unresolved. With 4 bases removed from V and 5 bases from J, the gap between germline ends came to 15 bases. The CDR3 spans 15 residues. The V gene's germline CDR1 is SGHTA and CDR2 FQGTGA. The CDR3 DNA follows: TGTGCCAGCAGCTCGCCTGGTGAGGGAAGAAACACCATATATTTT. This gives the protein CASSSPGEGRNTIYF.